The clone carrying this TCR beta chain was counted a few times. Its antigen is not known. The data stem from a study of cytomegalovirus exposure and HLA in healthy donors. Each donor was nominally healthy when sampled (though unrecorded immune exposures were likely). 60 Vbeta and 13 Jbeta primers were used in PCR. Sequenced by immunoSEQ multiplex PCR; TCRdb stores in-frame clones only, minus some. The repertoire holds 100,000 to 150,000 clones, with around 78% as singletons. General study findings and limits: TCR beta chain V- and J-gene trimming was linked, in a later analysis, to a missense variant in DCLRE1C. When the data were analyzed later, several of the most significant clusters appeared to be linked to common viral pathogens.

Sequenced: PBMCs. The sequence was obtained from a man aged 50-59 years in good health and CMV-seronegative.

The CDR3 region is CASSLEGGTGELFF. In DNA, the CDR3 is TGCGCCAGCAGCTTGGAGGGAGGCACCGGGGAGCTGTTTTTT. The chain employs TRBV5-1 and TRBJ2-2, with a possible D match to TRBD2 (6 bases). This CDR3 is built from 14 residues. V lost 0 bases to trimming and J lost 4 bases, with 7 bases between them. In germline, CDR1 is SGHRS, CDR2 YFSETQ. Variable domain in full (rest from reference TRBV5-1 and TRBJ2-2): KAGVTQTPRYLIKTRGQQVTLSCSPISGHRSVSWYQQTPGQGLQFLFEYFSETQRNKGNFPGRFSGRQFSNSRSEMNVSTLELGDSALYLCASSLEGGTGELFFGEGSRLTVL.